This T cell receptor beta chain originates from a study of blood T cell repertoires in COVID-19. Study-level information: Acute and convalescent COVID-19 specimens originated in the United States, Italy and Spain.

The CDR3 runs to 13 residues. Trimming cost V 8 bases and J 0 bases, with 10 bases left between them. CDR1 is MNHEY, CDR2 SVGAGI, per germline. Libraries were prepared by immunoSEQ multiplex PCR; TCRdb keeps only in-frame clonotypes and omits some of them. The sample consists of some 350,000 clones, 80% to 90% of them appearing once. The chain has TRBV6-5 and TRBJ1-1; TRBD1 is a possible D gene (5 bases). Material for sequencing was PBMCs or T cells enriched from blood (not recorded which). This sequence was found in a man in his late teens or twenties who had recovered from COVID-19. The CDR3 sequence is CASVDSLNTEAFF. CDR3 coding DNA: TGTGCCAGCGTAGACAGCTTGAACACTGAAGCTTTCTTT.